These T cell receptor beta chains were read from a single sample in a study of tumor and adjacent non-tumor tissue in lung cancer. Each CDR3 protein gets one entry after TCRdb re-called the multiplex PCR reads with MiXCR. This table has about 80,000 distinct CDR3 sequences, over 55% appearing once. The material sequenced was lung tumor tissue. These receptors were collected from a woman aged 40 to 50 with non-small cell lung cancer. CDR3s include the opening cysteine and the closing phenylalanine or tryptophan. D genes are given only for firm matches. Not all rows give a size; the values are once, few, many and, for expanded clones, a class.

CDR3aa: CNVAAGQVYNEQFF
CDR3nt: TGCAACGTTGCCGCGGGACAGGTCTATAATGAGCAGTTCTTC
v_gene: TRBV29-1
d_gene: TRBD1
j_gene: TRBJ2-1
abundance: -

CDR3aa: CANIGTDTQYF
CDR3nt: TGTGCCAACATTGGGACAGATACGCAGTATTTT
v_gene: TRBV6-1
d_gene: -
j_gene: TRBJ2-3
abundance: -

CDR3aa: CASSFLFGGRGTEAFF
CDR3nt: TGTGCCAGCAGCTTTTTATTCGGGGGGCGGGGCACTGAAGCTTTCTTT
v_gene: TRBV11-2
d_gene: -
j_gene: TRBJ1-1
abundance: medium-sized

CDR3aa: CASSLASPFGSEQYF
CDR3nt: TGTGCTAGCAGCTTGGCCTCACCCTTCGGATCCGAGCAGTACTTC
v_gene: TRBV5-5
d_gene: -
j_gene: TRBJ2-7
abundance: -

CDR3aa: CSAEDRGEVGATQNF
CDR3nt: TGCAGCGCAGAAGACAGGGGGGAGGTTGGAGCGACCCAGAACTTC
v_gene: TRBV29-1
d_gene: TRBD1
j_gene: TRBJ2-5
abundance: -

CDR3aa: CASSNRGTSRSGANVLTF
CDR3nt: TGTGCCAGTAGCAACAGGGGTACTTCCCGCTCTGGGGCCAACGTCCTGACTTTC
v_gene: TRBV6-5
d_gene: TRBD1
j_gene: TRBJ2-6
abundance: -

CDR3aa: CASSHSGTSGFDQYF
CDR3nt: TGTGCCAGCAGCCACTCCGGGACTAGCGGATTCGACCAGTACTTC
v_gene: TRBV11-2
d_gene: TRBD2
j_gene: TRBJ2-7
abundance: -

CDR3aa: CASSPPRTNGEQFF
CDR3nt: TGTGCCAGCAGCCCACCGCGGACTAACGGGGAGCAGTTCTTC
v_gene: TRBV5-6
d_gene: -
j_gene: TRBJ2-1
abundance: once

CDR3aa: CASGQEAEDTQYF
CDR3nt: TGTGCCAGCGGCCAAGAGGCAGAGGATACACAGTATTTT
v_gene: TRBV4-2
d_gene: -
j_gene: TRBJ2-3
abundance: -

CDR3aa: CASGWQVSNTGAFF
CDR3nt: TGTGCCAGCGGGTGGCAGGTCTCCAACACCGGAGCTTTCTTT
v_gene: TRBV6-1
d_gene: -
j_gene: TRBJ1-1
abundance: -

CDR3aa: CGSSQNLGQGGTEAFF
CDR3nt: TGTGGCAGCAGTCAAAATTTAGGACAGGGTGGGACTGAAGCTTTCTTT
v_gene: TRBV6-5
d_gene: TRBD1
j_gene: TRBJ1-1
abundance: -

CDR3aa: CASSEDDSGTDEKLFF
CDR3nt: TGCGCCAGCAGTGAGGACGACAGTGGAACTGATGAAAAACTGTTTTTT
v_gene: TRBV10-2
d_gene: -
j_gene: TRBJ1-4
abundance: -

CDR3aa: CATGDSGSPGNNEQFF
CDR3nt: TGTGCCACCGGTGACTCCGGGTCCCCCGGGAACAATGAGCAGTTCTTC
v_gene: TRBV24-1
d_gene: -
j_gene: TRBJ2-1
abundance: -

CDR3aa: CSVGSNSYEQYF
CDR3nt: TGCAGCGTTGGGAGTAACTCCTACGAGCAGTACTTC
v_gene: TRBV29-1
d_gene: -
j_gene: TRBJ2-7
abundance: medium-sized

CDR3aa: CASSSRGIAEAFF
CDR3nt: TGTGCCAGCAGCTCCAGGGGTATCGCTGAAGCTTTCTTT
v_gene: TRBV6-6
d_gene: -
j_gene: TRBJ1-1
abundance: medium-sized

CDR3aa: CASSLAGGNDEQFF
CDR3nt: TGTGCCAGCAGTTTAGCGGGGGGTAACGATGAGCAGTTTTTC
v_gene: TRBV12-3/TRBV12-4
d_gene: -
j_gene: TRBJ2-1
abundance: once

CDR3aa: CASSLMRDSGAFF
CDR3nt: TGTGCCAGCAGCTTAATGAGGGACTCGGGAGCATTCTTT
v_gene: TRBV11-2
d_gene: -
j_gene: TRBJ1-1
abundance: -

CDR3aa: CASSTSGVIERFF
CDR3nt: TGTGCCAGCAGCACGTCAGGGGTTATTGAGCGGTTCTTC
v_gene: TRBV11-2
d_gene: -
j_gene: TRBJ2-1
abundance: -

CDR3aa: CASSLGTGVSGTNVLTF
CDR3nt: TGTGCCAGCAGCCTCGGGACAGGGGTATCCGGGACCAACGTTCTGACTTTC
v_gene: TRBV12-3/TRBV12-4
d_gene: TRBD1
j_gene: TRBJ2-6
abundance: -

CDR3aa: CSVRQGADTQYF
CDR3nt: TGCAGTGTTAGGCAAGGGGCAGATACGCAGTATTTT
v_gene: TRBV20-1
d_gene: -
j_gene: TRBJ2-3
abundance: few

CDR3aa: CASSFRGPWKNEQFF
CDR3nt: TGTGCCAGCAGTTTCAGGGGGCCATGGAAAAATGAGCAGTTCTTC
v_gene: TRBV28
d_gene: TRBD1
j_gene: TRBJ2-1
abundance: -

CDR3aa: CASSRDSLNEKLFF
CDR3nt: TGTGCCAGCAGCCGAGACAGCCTAAATGAAAAACTGTTTTTT
v_gene: TRBV7-9
d_gene: -
j_gene: TRBJ1-4
abundance: many

CDR3aa: CASARNGQEDEQYF
CDR3nt: TGTGCCAGCGCGCGTAACGGACAGGAGGACGAGCAGTACTTC
v_gene: TRBV6-1
d_gene: TRBD1
j_gene: TRBJ2-7
abundance: few

CDR3aa: CISSYSPRGGSYNEQFF
CDR3nt: TGTATCAGCAGTTACTCGCCCCGGGGGGGCTCCTACAATGAGCAGTTCTTC
v_gene: TRBV6-5
d_gene: TRBD2
j_gene: TRBJ2-1
abundance: -

CDR3aa: CANSQDYQTSGTYNEQLF
CDR3nt: TGTGCCAACAGCCAAGATTACCAGACTAGCGGGACCTACAATGAGCAGTTATTC
v_gene: TRBV4-2
d_gene: TRBD2
j_gene: TRBJ2-1
abundance: -

CDR3aa: CASSLELDEQFF
CDR3nt: TGCGCCAGCAGCTTGGAGCTAGATGAGCAGTTCTTC
v_gene: TRBV5-1
d_gene: -
j_gene: TRBJ2-1
abundance: many

CDR3aa: CASSQQVGPTGEPFF
CDR3nt: TGTGCCAGCAGCCAGCAAGTGGGGCCCACCGGGGAGCCGTTTTTT
v_gene: TRBV14
d_gene: -
j_gene: TRBJ2-2
abundance: -

CDR3aa: CASSYDGGKDGYTF
CDR3nt: TGTGCCAGCAGTTACGATGGGGGAAAGGATGGTTACACCTTC
v_gene: TRBV6-5
d_gene: -
j_gene: TRBJ1-2
abundance: -

CDR3aa: CDSSYSQGKGTQYF
CDR3nt: TGTGACAGCAGTTACTCTCAGGGGAAAGGGACCCAGTACTTC
v_gene: TRBV6-5
d_gene: -
j_gene: TRBJ2-5
abundance: -

CDR3aa: CASRVGTSVGVTQYF
CDR3nt: TGCGCCAGCAGAGTCGGGACTAGCGTAGGGGTGACCCAGTACTTC
v_gene: TRBV10-1
d_gene: TRBD2
j_gene: TRBJ2-5
abundance: -

CDR3aa: CVSSLEEGYNEKFF
CDR3nt: TGTGTCAGCAGTTTAGAGGAGGGATACAATGAGAAGTTCTTC
v_gene: TRBV11-2
d_gene: -
j_gene: TRBJ2-1
abundance: -

CDR3aa: CSASPRQGFEQFF
CDR3nt: TGCAGCGCTAGCCCGCGGCAGGGATTCGAGCAGTTCTTC
v_gene: TRBV29-1
d_gene: -
j_gene: TRBJ2-1
abundance: few

CDR3aa: CASNEERGRGYMNTEAFF
CDR3nt: TGTGCCAGCAATGAAGAGAGAGGGCGCGGATACATGAACACTGAAGCTTTCTTT
v_gene: TRBV25-1
d_gene: -
j_gene: TRBJ1-1
abundance: few

CDR3aa: CASKGLRCSLSTYEQYF
CDR3nt: TGTGCCAGCAAGGGCCTTCGATGCTCCCTATCTACCTACGAGCAGTATTTC
v_gene: TRBV28
d_gene: -
j_gene: TRBJ2-7
abundance: -

CDR3aa: CAINTGDSPNNEQFF
CDR3nt: TGTGCCATCAATACAGGGGACAGTCCTAACAATGAGCAGTTCTTC
v_gene: TRBV10-3
d_gene: TRBD1
j_gene: TRBJ2-1
abundance: once

CDR3aa: CASSLWGTAQETLYF
CDR3nt: TGTGCCAGCAGTCTTTGGGGGACGGCACAAGAGACCCTGTACTTC
v_gene: TRBV11-3
d_gene: -
j_gene: TRBJ2-5
abundance: -

CDR3aa: CASRYRTRQSETQYF
CDR3nt: TGTGCTAGCCGATACAGAACCAGACAATCAGAGACCCAGTACTTC
v_gene: TRBV11-2
d_gene: -
j_gene: TRBJ2-5
abundance: few

CDR3aa: CASSFPGGVETRYF
CDR3nt: TGTGCCAGCAGTTTTCCCGGGGGCGTGGAGACCCGGTACTTC
v_gene: TRBV12-3/TRBV12-4
d_gene: -
j_gene: TRBJ2-5
abundance: -

CDR3aa: CASGWIGSSYNGQFF
CDR3nt: TGTGCCAGCGGCTGGATAGGGAGCTCCTACAATGGGCAGTTCTTC
v_gene: TRBV11-2
d_gene: -
j_gene: TRBJ2-1
abundance: -

CDR3aa: CSVDSGTSSYEQYF
CDR3nt: TGCAGCGTTGATAGCGGGACCAGCTCCTACGAGCAGTACTTC
v_gene: TRBV29-1
d_gene: TRBD2
j_gene: TRBJ2-7
abundance: -

CDR3aa: CSARLSRTGDRETQYF
CDR3nt: TGCAGTGCTAGATTGTCCCGGACAGGGGACCGTGAGACCCAGTACTTC
v_gene: TRBV20-1
d_gene: TRBD1
j_gene: TRBJ2-5
abundance: -

CDR3aa: CASKTGETGEPFF
CDR3nt: TGTGCCAGCAAGACAGGGGAGACCGGGGAGCCGTTTTTT
v_gene: TRBV6-5
d_gene: TRBD1
j_gene: TRBJ2-2
abundance: -

CDR3aa: CASSQGIEQYF
CDR3nt: TGTGCCAGCAGCCAGGGTATCGAGCAGTATTTC
v_gene: TRBV28
d_gene: -
j_gene: TRBJ2-7
abundance: -

CDR3aa: CASRVIPSSTDTQYF
CDR3nt: TGCGCCAGCAGAGTAATTCCCTCATCCACAGATACGCAGTATTTT
v_gene: TRBV5-1
d_gene: -
j_gene: TRBJ2-3
abundance: many

CDR3aa: CASSVIEAAGTSGQPFF
CDR3nt: TGCGCCAGCAGCGTAATAGAAGCAGCGGGTACATCCGGGCAGCCGTTTTTT
v_gene: TRBV10-2
d_gene: -
j_gene: TRBJ2-2
abundance: -

CDR3aa: CASSYSGVSTDAQYF
CDR3nt: TGTGCCAGTAGTTACTCTGGGGTTAGCACAGATGCGCAGTATTTT
v_gene: TRBV6-2/TRBV6-3
d_gene: -
j_gene: TRBJ2-3
abundance: once

CDR3aa: CASSLAMAEPPGELFF
CDR3nt: TGTGCCAGCAGCTTGGCCATGGCCGAGCCCCCCGGGGAGCTGTTTTTT
v_gene: TRBV5-6
d_gene: -
j_gene: TRBJ2-2
abundance: medium-sized

CDR3aa: CASSLAPLGTGDTDTPYF
CDR3nt: TGTGCCAGTAGCTTGGCCCCCTTAGGGACAGGGGACACAGATACGCCGTATTTT
v_gene: TRBV5-4
d_gene: TRBD1
j_gene: TRBJ2-3
abundance: -

CDR3aa: CTSSHGAAEQHF
CDR3nt: TGTACCAGCAGCCACGGGGCCGCCGAGCAGCACTTC
v_gene: TRBV11-2
d_gene: -
j_gene: TRBJ2-7
abundance: -

CDR3aa: CAISESDREEGPNTGELFF
CDR3nt: TGTGCCATCAGTGAGTCAGACCGTGAGGAGGGGCCCAACACCGGGGAGCTGTTTTTT
v_gene: TRBV10-3
d_gene: -
j_gene: TRBJ2-2
abundance: -

CDR3aa: CTSSYSSGFMRGDQYF
CDR3nt: TGTACCAGCAGTTACTCGTCAGGGTTTATGAGAGGCGATCAGTACTTC
v_gene: TRBV6-2/TRBV6-3
d_gene: -
j_gene: TRBJ2-7
abundance: -

CDR3aa: CASKREGAGANILSF
CDR3nt: TGTGCCAGCAAACGCGAGGGGGCCGGGGCCAACATCCTAAGTTTC
v_gene: TRBV6-5
d_gene: TRBD1
j_gene: TRBJ2-6
abundance: -

CDR3aa: CASSNGPGNTIYF
CDR3nt: TGTGCGAGCAGTAACGGTCCTGGAAACACCATATATTTT
v_gene: TRBV6-1
d_gene: -
j_gene: TRBJ1-3
abundance: -

CDR3aa: CTSSRQNTGELFF
CDR3nt: TGTACCAGCAGCCGTCAGAACACCGGGGAGCTGTTTTTT
v_gene: TRBV12-3/TRBV12-4
d_gene: -
j_gene: TRBJ2-2
abundance: -

CDR3aa: CASRKRTSGSSYNELFF
CDR3nt: TGTGCCAGCAGAAAAAGGACAAGCGGGAGCTCCTACAATGAGCTGTTCTTT
v_gene: TRBV11-2
d_gene: TRBD2
j_gene: TRBJ2-1
abundance: -

CDR3aa: CASSYKEGTADSTDTQYF
CDR3nt: TGTGCCAGCAGTTACAAGGAGGGAACCGCAGATAGCACAGATACGCAGTATTTT
v_gene: TRBV6-6
d_gene: -
j_gene: TRBJ2-3
abundance: -

CDR3aa: CRVLKETSTDTQYF
CDR3nt: TGCAGAGTCCTTAAGGAGACTAGCACAGATACGCAGTATTTT
v_gene: TRBV29-1
d_gene: -
j_gene: TRBJ2-3
abundance: -

CDR3aa: CASSLDGQGGSDTQYF
CDR3nt: TGTGCCAGCAGCTTAGATGGACAGGGCGGCTCAGATACGCAGTATTTT
v_gene: TRBV11-2
d_gene: TRBD1
j_gene: TRBJ2-3
abundance: medium-sized

CDR3aa: CASSRPRTSGTEAFF
CDR3nt: TGTGCTAGCAGCCGGCCACGGACTTCGGGCACTGAAGCTTTCTTT
v_gene: TRBV4-2
d_gene: -
j_gene: TRBJ1-1
abundance: -

CDR3aa: CSVEAMTSGRGGEQSF
CDR3nt: TGCAGCGTTGAAGCAATGACTAGCGGGAGGGGAGGTGAACAGTCCTTC
v_gene: TRBV29-1
d_gene: TRBD2
j_gene: TRBJ2-1
abundance: few